The 16 T cell receptor beta chains listed next were all sequenced from one sample in a study of blood T cell repertoires in COVID-19. The assay was immunoSEQ multiplex PCR, and TCRdb's table has in-frame clones only and misses some. Of about 120,000 clones listed, around three quarters are singletons. Sample: peripheral blood. Receptor source: a man aged 35 to 55 with active or convalescent COVID-19.

V usage is TRBV19 and J usage is TRBJ2-1; D remains unclear. CDR1 and CDR2 from the germline V gene are LNHDA and SQIVND (reference sequence). The CDR3 has 14 residues. V dropped 3 bases and J dropped 4 bases, with 10 bases sitting between them. For the CDR3, the DNA is TGTGCCAGTAGTATGGTCCGGTTTTACAATGAGCAGTTCTTC. It codes for CASSMVRFYNEQFF.

This clone has more than one count but fewer than ten. The genes are TRBV7-9 and TRBJ2-7; no firm D call. This CDR3 has 14 residues. The V end was cut by 1 base, the J end by 9 bases, with 16 bases between. CDR1 is SEHNR and CDR2 is FQNEAQ in the germline V gene (reference sequence). DNA for the CDR3: TGTGCCAGCAGCTTAGGCGGTACATTTTTCCCGCAGTACTTC. It specifies CASSLGGTFFPQYF.

The rearrangement links TRBV24-1 to TRBJ2-5, with 7 bases lining up with TRBD2. The CDR3 runs to 16 residues. V lost 4 bases, J lost 5 bases, and 12 bases stayed unmatched. Per the germline V gene, CDR1 is KGHDR and CDR2 is SFDVKD. CDR3 protein: CATSEGGEGPGETQYF. CDR3 DNA sequence: TGTGCCACCAGTGAGGGGGGGGAGGGCCCAGGGGAGACCCAGTACTTC.

This clone was picked up a small number of times. The chain is built from TRBV16 and TRBJ1-5; D is undetermined. Germline CDR1 is KGHSY and CDR2 is FQNENV. The CDR3 consists of 13 residues. V shed 6 bases and J shed 5 bases, with 11 bases lying between them. The CDR3 sequence is CASSRLRDQPQHF. The DNA of the CDR3 is TGTGCCAGCAGTCGCTTACGGGATCAGCCCCAGCATTTT.

CDR3 protein: CASSRTEGLGAFF. As DNA, the CDR3 is TGTGCCAGCAGCCGGACAGAGGGGTTAGGAGCTTTCTTT. The V and J genes are TRBV6-6 and TRBJ1-1, with D possibly TRBD1 on 6 matching bases. Germline lookup yields CDR1 MNHNY and CDR2 SVGAGI (reference sequence). The V end was cut by 6 bases, the J end by 10 bases, with 18 bases between. The CDR3 extends over 13 amino acids.

This clone was seen more than once but under ten times. The rearrangement links TRBV11-2 to TRBJ2-7; D not certain. This CDR3 comprises 13 residues. V lost 3 bases, J lost 6 bases, and 12 bases lay in between. CDR1 and CDR2 (germline): SGHAT, FQNNGV. CDR3 DNA: TGTGCCAGCAGCTTTAACAACCGAATCGAGCAGTACTTC. As protein: CASSFNNRIEQYF.

The chain employs TRBV18 and TRBJ1-2; D is undetermined. Germline assignment: CDR1 KGHSH and CDR2 LQKENI. Trimming removed 1 base at V and 8 bases at J, with 14 bases between. The CDR3 contains 14 residues. The CDR3 here is CASSPQTTGGGYTF. As DNA, the CDR3 is TGTGCCAGCTCACCACAAACGACGGGAGGGGGCTACACCTTC.

The chain couples TRBV19 to TRBJ1-4; no clear D gene. V dropped 6 bases and J dropped 8 bases, with 7 bases sitting between them. The CDR3 runs to 11 residues. Germline loops: CDR1 LNHDA, CDR2 SQIVND (reference sequence). Written as DNA, the CDR3 is TGTGCCAGTAGCGCTGCGGAAAAACTGTTTTTT. It translates to CASSAAEKLFF.

CDR3 sequence: CASSQVGQVYGYTF. The CDR3 nucleotides read TGTGCCAGCAGCCAAGTAGGACAGGTTTATGGCTACACCTTC. The chain joins TRBV3-1 (or the pseudogene TRBV3-2) to TRBJ1-2; TRBD1 agrees at 7 bases. The CDR3 extends over 14 amino acids. With V trimmed by 1 base and J by 5 bases, 4 bases remained unmatched. From germline, CDR1 is LGHDT and CDR2 YNNKEL (reference sequence).

The chain uses TRBV5-1 and TRBJ2-5; 7 bases agree with TRBD1. CDR3 length: 15 residues. V trimming: 3 bases; J trimming: 7 bases; junction bases outside the gene matches: 12. Germline V gene data show CDR1 as SGHRS and CDR2 as YFSETQ. As DNA, the CDR3 is TGCGCCAGCAGCTCCCTAGGGGGCGGAGCAGGGACCCAGTACTTC. As protein: CASSSLGGGAGTQYF.

This clone was seen once. CDR3 nucleotide sequence: TGTGCCAGCAGTGAGCGGTCAGGGGGCCCCGTGAACTATGGCTACACCTTC. Translating gives CASSERSGGPVNYGYTF. The chain couples TRBV25-1 to TRBJ1-2; 8 bases map to TRBD1. Trimming removed 3 bases from V and 2 bases from J; junction bases left unmatched: 11. The length of the CDR3 is 17 residues. Germline V gene data show CDR1 as MGHDK and CDR2 as SYGVNS.

This chain links TRBV5-1 with TRBJ1-4; D perhaps matches TRBD1 (5 bases). The CDR3 runs to 15 residues. V was trimmed by 4 bases and J by 1 base, leaving 11 bases between them. Germline V gene data show CDR1 as SGHRS and CDR2 as YFSETQ. This CDR3 reads CASSQTGETNEKLFF. The CDR3 coding sequence is TGCGCCAGCAGCCAGACGGGGGAAACTAATGAAAAACTGTTTTTT.

The V gene is TRBV7-2, the J gene TRBJ2-7; the D gene is possibly TRBD2 (7 bases). The germline V gene has CDR1 SGHTA and CDR2 FQGNSA. Trimming shortened V by 1 base and J by 3 bases, and 16 bases separated the two germline ends. The CDR3 length is 16 residues. The CDR3 loop reads CASSLGGAGAIYEQYF. Here the CDR3 DNA reads TGTGCCAGCAGCTTAGGGGGGGCGGGAGCGATCTACGAGCAGTACTTC.

The rearrangement links TRBV29-1 to TRBJ1-1, with D uncertain. V was trimmed by 4 bases and J by 0 bases, leaving 9 bases between them. CDR1 SQVTM and CDR2 ANQGSEA come from the germline V gene. The CDR3 contains 13 residues. The CDR3 region has the DNA TGCAGCGTTGTTCAGTCCATGAACACTGAAGCTTTCTTT. Translation: CSVVQSMNTEAFF.

The count of this clone is one. The chain joins TRBV11-3 to TRBJ2-1, with D possibly TRBD2 on 6 matching bases. V dropped 0 bases and J dropped 9 bases, with 18 bases sitting between them. The CDR3 contains 16 residues. Germline V lookup: CDR1 SGHNT, CDR2 YENEEA. Here the CDR3 DNA reads TGTGCCAGCAGCTTAGAGGCGGGAACTTTTGGGGGTGAGCAGTTCTTC. It is translated as CASSLEAGTFGGEQFF.

V gene TRBV6-5 combines with J gene TRBJ2-2, with 9 bases that match TRBD1. Germline trimming cut 11 bases from V and 3 bases from J; bases unmatched to any gene: 7. The germline gives CDR1 MNHEY, CDR2 SVGAGI. This CDR3 is 14 amino acids long. In DNA form, the CDR3 reads TGTGCCGGCTCGGGACAGGGCCACACCGGGGAGCTGTTTTTT. It codes for CAGSGQGHTGELFF.